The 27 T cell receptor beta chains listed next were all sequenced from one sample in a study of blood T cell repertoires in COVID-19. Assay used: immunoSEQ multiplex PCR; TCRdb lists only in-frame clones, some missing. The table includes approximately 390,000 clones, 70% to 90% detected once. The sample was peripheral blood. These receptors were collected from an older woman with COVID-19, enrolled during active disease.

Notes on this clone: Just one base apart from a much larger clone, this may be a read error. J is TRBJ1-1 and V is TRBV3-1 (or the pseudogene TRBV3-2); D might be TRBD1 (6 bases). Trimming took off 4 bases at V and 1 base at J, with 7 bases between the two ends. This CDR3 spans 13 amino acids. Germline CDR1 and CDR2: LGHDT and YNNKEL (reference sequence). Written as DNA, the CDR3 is TGTGCCAGCAGCCTGACAGGGAACACTGAAGCTTTCTTT. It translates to CASSLTGNTEAFF.

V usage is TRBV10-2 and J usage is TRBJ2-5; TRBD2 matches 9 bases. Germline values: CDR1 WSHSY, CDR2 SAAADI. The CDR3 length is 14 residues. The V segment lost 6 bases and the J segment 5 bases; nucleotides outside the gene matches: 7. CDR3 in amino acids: CASRKGLALETQYF. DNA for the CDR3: TGCGCCAGCAGAAAGGGACTAGCCTTGGAGACCCAGTACTTC.

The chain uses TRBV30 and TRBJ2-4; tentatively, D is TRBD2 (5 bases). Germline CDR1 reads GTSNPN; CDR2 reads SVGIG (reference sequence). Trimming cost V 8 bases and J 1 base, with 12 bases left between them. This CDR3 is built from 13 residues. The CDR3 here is CAGNTGAKNIQYF. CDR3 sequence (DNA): TGTGCCGGAAACACGGGGGCCAAAAACATTCAGTACTTC.

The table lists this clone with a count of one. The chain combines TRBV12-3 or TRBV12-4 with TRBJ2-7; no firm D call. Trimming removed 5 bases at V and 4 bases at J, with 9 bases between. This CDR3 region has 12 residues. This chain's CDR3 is CASSPTEYEQYF. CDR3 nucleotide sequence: TGTGCCAGCAGTCCAACAGAGTACGAGCAGTACTTC.

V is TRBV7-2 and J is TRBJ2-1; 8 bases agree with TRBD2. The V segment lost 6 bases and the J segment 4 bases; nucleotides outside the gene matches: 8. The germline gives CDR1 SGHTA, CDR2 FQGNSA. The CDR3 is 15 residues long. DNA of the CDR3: TGTGCCAGCAGAAATCCGGGGGGGCCATACAATGAGCAGTTCTTC. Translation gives CASRNPGGPYNEQFF.

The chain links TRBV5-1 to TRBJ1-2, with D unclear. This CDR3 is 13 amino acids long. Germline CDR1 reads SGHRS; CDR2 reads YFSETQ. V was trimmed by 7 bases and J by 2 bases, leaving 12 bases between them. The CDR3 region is CASAIRWNYGYTF. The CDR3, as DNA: TGCGCCAGCGCCATACGGTGGAACTATGGCTACACCTTC.

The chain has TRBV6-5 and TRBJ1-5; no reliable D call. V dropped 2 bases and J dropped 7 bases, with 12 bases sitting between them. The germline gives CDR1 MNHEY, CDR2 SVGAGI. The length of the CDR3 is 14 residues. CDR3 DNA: TGTGCCAGCAGTTACGATGGAGGCGGGCAGCCCCAGCATTTT. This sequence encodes CASSYDGGGQPQHF.

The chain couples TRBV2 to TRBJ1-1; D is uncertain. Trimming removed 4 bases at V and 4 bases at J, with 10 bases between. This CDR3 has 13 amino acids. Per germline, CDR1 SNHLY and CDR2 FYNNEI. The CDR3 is CASSAAEVTEAFF. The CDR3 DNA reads TGTGCCAGCAGTGCTGCTGAGGTCACTGAAGCTTTCTTT.

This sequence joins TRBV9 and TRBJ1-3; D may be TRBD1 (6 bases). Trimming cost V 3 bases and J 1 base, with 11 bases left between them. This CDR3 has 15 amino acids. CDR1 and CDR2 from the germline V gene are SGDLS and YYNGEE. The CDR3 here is CASSDRGASGNTIYF. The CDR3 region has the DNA TGTGCCAGCAGCGACCGGGGGGCTTCTGGAAACACCATATATTTT.

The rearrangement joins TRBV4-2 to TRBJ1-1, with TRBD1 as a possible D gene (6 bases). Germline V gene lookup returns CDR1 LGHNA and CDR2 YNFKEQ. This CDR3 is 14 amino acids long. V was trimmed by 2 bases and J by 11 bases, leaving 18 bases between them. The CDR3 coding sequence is TGTGCCAGCAGCCAATCCGGGACACCAGTATGGGCTTTCTTT. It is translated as CASSQSGTPVWAFF.

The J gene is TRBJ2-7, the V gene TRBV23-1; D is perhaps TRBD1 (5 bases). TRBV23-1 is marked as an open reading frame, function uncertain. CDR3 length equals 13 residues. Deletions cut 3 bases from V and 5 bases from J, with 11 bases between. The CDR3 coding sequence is TGCGCCAGCAGTCACCTGGGGCGCGACGAGCAGTACTTC. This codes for CASSHLGRDEQYF.

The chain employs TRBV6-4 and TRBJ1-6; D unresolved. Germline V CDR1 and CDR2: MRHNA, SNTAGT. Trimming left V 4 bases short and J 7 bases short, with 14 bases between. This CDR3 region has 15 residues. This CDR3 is CASSGESNPNSPLHF. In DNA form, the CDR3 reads TGTGCCAGCAGTGGGGAGAGTAATCCCAATTCACCCCTCCACTTT.

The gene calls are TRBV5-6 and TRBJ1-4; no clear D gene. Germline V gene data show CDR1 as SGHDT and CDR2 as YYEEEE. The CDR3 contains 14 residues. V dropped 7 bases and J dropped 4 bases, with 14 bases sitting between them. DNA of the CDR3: TGTGCCAGCCGCACTGAGGGCAGTAATGAAAAACTGTTTTTT. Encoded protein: CASRTEGSNEKLFF.

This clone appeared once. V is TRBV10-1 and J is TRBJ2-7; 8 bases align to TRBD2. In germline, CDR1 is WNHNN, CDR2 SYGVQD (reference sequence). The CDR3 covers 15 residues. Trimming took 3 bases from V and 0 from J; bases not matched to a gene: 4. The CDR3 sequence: CASSDSGTSSYEQYF. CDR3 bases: TGCGCCAGCAGTGATAGCGGGACGAGCTCCTACGAGCAGTACTTC.

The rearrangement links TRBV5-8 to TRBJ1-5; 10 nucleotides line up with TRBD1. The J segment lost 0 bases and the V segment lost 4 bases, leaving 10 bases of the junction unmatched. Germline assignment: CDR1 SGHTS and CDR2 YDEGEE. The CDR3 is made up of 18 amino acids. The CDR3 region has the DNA TGTGCCAGCAGCCAAATTTGGACAGGGGGTTTTAGCAATCAGCCCCAGCATTTT. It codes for CASSQIWTGGFSNQPQHF.

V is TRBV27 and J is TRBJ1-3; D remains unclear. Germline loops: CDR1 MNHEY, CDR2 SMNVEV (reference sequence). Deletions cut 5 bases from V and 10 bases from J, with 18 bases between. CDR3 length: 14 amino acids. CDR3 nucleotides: TGTGCCAGCAGTCCGCTTTACGGAGCCGGGACCATATATTTT. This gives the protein CASSPLYGAGTIYF.

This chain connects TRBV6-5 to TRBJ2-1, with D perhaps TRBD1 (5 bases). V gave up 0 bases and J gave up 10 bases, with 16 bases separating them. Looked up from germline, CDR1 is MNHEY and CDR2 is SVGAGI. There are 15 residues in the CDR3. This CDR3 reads CASSYSTQGLREQFF. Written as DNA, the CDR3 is TGTGCCAGCAGTTACTCGACCCAGGGCTTACGGGAGCAGTTCTTC.

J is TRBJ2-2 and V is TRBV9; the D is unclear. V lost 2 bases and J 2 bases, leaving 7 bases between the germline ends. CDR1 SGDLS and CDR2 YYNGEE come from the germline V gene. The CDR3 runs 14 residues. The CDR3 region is CASSVYQNTGELFF. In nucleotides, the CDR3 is TGTGCCAGCAGCGTCTACCAAAACACCGGGGAGCTGTTTTTT.

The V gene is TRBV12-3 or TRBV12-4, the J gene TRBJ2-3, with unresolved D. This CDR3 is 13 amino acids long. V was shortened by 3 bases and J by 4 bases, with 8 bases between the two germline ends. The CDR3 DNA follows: TGTGCCAGCAGTTTGGGCAGCCCAGATACGCAGTATTTT. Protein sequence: CASSLGSPDTQYF.

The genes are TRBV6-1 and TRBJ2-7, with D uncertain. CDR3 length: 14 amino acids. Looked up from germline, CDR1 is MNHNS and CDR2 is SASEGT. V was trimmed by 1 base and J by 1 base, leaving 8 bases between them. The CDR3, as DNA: TGTGCCAGCAGTGAAGACGACACATCCTACGAGCAGTACTTC. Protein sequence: CASSEDDTSYEQYF.

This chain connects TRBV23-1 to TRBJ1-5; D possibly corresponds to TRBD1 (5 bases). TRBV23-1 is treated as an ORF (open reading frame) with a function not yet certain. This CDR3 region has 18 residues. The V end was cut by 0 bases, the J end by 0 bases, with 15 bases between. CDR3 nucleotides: TGCGCCAGCAGTCAATCCCAGGCGGGGGGTTATAGCAATCAGCCCCAGCATTTT. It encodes CASSQSQAGGYSNQPQHF.

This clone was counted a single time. CDR3 in amino acids: CASRAVTGPEYEQYF. In DNA, the CDR3 is TGCGCCAGCCGCGCAGTGACAGGGCCGGAATACGAGCAGTACTTC. The chain uses TRBV5-1 and TRBJ2-7, with 7 bases lining up with TRBD1. Germline V gene lookup returns CDR1 SGHRS and CDR2 YFSETQ. The CDR3 has 15 amino acids. The ends lost 7 bases at V and 4 bases at J; junction bases unmatched: 14.

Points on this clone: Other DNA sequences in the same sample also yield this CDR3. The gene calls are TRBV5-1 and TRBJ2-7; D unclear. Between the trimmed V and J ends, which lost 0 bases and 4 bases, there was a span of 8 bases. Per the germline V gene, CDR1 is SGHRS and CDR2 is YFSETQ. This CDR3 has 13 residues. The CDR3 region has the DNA TGCGCCAGCAGCTTGGCCTCCAGTTACGAGCAGTACTTC. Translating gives CASSLASSYEQYF.

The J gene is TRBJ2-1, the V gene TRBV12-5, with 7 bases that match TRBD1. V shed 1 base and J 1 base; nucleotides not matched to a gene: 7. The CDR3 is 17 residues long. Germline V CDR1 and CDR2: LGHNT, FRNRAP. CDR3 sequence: CASGLGSGGNSYNEQFF. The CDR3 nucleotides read TGTGCTAGTGGTTTGGGCTCAGGGGGAAATTCCTACAATGAGCAGTTCTTC.

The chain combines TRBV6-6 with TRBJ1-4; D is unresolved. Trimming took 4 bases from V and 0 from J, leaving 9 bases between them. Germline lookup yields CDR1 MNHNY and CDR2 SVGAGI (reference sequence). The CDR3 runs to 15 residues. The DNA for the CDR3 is TGTGCCAGCAGTTCGAGACTTGCAACTAATGAAAAACTGTTTTTT. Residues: CASSSRLATNEKLFF.

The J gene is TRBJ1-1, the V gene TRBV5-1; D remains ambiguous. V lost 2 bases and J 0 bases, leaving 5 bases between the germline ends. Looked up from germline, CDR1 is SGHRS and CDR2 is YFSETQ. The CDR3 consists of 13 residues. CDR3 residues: CASSFDMNTEAFF. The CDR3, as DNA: TGCGCCAGCAGCTTCGACATGAACACTGAAGCTTTCTTT.

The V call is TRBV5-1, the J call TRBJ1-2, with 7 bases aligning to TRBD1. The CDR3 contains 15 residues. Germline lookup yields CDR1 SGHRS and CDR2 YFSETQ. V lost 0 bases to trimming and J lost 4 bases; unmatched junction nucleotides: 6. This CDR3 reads CASSLAGGTAYGYTF. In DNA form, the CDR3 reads TGCGCCAGCAGCTTGGCCGGAGGGACAGCCTATGGCTACACCTTC.